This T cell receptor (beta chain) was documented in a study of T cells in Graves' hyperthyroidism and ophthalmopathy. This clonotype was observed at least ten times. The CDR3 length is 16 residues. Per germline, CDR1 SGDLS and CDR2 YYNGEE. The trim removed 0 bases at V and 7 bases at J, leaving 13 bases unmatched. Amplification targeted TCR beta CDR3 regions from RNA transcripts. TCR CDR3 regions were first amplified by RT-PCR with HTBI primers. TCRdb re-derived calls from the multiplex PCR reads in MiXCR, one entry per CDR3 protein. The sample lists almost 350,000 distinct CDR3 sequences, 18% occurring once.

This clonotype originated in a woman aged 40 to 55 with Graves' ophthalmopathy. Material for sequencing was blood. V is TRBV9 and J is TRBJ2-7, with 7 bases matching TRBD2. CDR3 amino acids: CASSVGGGPQSREQYF. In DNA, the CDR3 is TGTGCCAGCAGCGTAGGCGGGGGACCGCAGTCCAGGGAGCAGTACTTC.